This T cell receptor (beta chain) was captured by sequencing in a study of cytomegalovirus exposure and HLA in healthy donors. Points from the study as a whole: Cytomegalovirus status was reportedly diagnosed by the classifier with high specificity and sensitivity.

The CDR3 has 11 amino acids. The germline gives CDR1 SQVTM, CDR2 ANQGSEA. The V end lost 6 bases, the J end lost 7 bases, and 12 bases lay between the germline ends. As regards this clone: Antigen: not known.

This PCR relied on a set of 60 Vbeta primers and 13 Jbeta primers. Sequencing used immunoSEQ multiplex PCR; TCRdb keeps in-frame clones, though not all of them. The sample has roughly 100,000 clones, 75% to 85% seen once. The receptor was derived from a woman between 18 and 29 years old in good health and CMV-seropositive. V is TRBV29-1 and J is TRBJ1-1; D gene unclear. The sequenced sample was PBMCs. The CDR3 reads CSVLTGGEAFF. CDR3 nucleotides: TGCAGCGTCCTCACTGGAGGTGAAGCTTTCTTT.